This T cell receptor (beta chain) was obtained from a study of T cells in tuberculosis. Sorting used thawed, overnight-rested PBMC stained with anti-CD3, a viability dye and GMM-loaded CD1B tetramer. CD1B tetramers were loaded with Rhodococcus equi-derived C32 glucose monomycolate. Libraries were prepared by immunoSEQ multiplex PCR; TCRdb keeps only in-frame clonotypes and omits some of them. Of 88,000 or so clones listed, roughly 93% are singletons. Per the germline V gene, CDR1 is WSHSY and CDR2 is SAAADI. V was clipped by 6 bases and J by 3 bases, with 11 bases between them. The CDR3 covers 13 residues.

This chain links TRBV10-2 with TRBJ1-2; a possible D gene is TRBD1 (6 bases). This clonotype was obtained from an adult woman with latent tuberculosis. Sequencing was performed on CD1b-GMM tetramer-negative cells sorted from PBMCs. DNA for the CDR3: TGCGCCAGCAGAGGACAGTTTGACTATGGCTACACCTTC. This sequence encodes CASRGQFDYGYTF.